This T cell receptor (beta chain) was documented in a study of T cell repertoires in cytomegalovirus infection. Whole-study context: Carrying CMV and the relevant HLA type showed in public TCR beta signatures. Study-wide findings and caveats: Within the response measured ex vivo, HLA-C-restricted CMV-specific TCR beta clonotypes were dominant.

TCRdb recomputed calls from the reads with MiXCR, one row per CDR3 protein. This sample carries about 360,000 distinct CDR3 sequences, 18% of them seen once, and the ten largest clones take around 9.3%. In its sample, this clonotype was seen many times. The antigen is not known. V was shortened by 3 bases and J by 6 bases, with 10 bases between the two germline ends. Germline values: CDR1 SGHTA, CDR2 FQGNSA. The CDR3 is 13 residues long. Material: PBMCs. This sequence joins TRBV7-2 and TRBJ2-3, with D uncertain. This sequence originates from a human donor in good health (CMV status not recorded). Some clones in this sample may be carry-over from other donors' samples. The DNA for the CDR3 is TGTGCCAGCAGCTTCCGGCCCCGGGATACGCAGTATTTT. As protein: CASSFRPRDTQYF.